This T cell receptor beta chain comes out of a study of blood T cell repertoires in COVID-19. Germline trimming cut 0 bases from V and 4 bases from J; bases unmatched to any gene: 3. Germline V lookup: CDR1 SGHKS, CDR2 YYEKEE (reference sequence). This CDR3 region has 14 residues. The method was immunoSEQ multiplex PCR; TCRdb's version includes in-frame clones alone and lacks a portion of them. The profile shows roughly 410,000 clones, roughly 90% of them singletons. The sequenced material came from peripheral blood. The chain couples TRBV5-5 to TRBJ2-7; 8 nucleotides align to TRBD1. The origin of this receptor is a middle-aged man with acute or convalescent COVID-19. The CDR3 nucleotides read TGTGCCAGCAGCTTGGGACAGGGGATATACGAGCAGTACTTC. Translation: CASSLGQGIYEQYF.